This entry describes one T cell receptor (beta chain). Its antigen is still unknown. No much larger clone exists at a distance of one base, and base qualities are not known. This record comes from a study of blood T cell repertoires in COVID-19 (dated by TCRdb to about 2020). With respect to the entire study: Collaborator samples came from the United States, Italy and Spain and covered acute and convalescent phases of COVID-19. The prospective study material was composed of cDNA or gDNA derived from T cells, B-cell-depleted T cells, or PBMCs. Subjects who had been exposed to COVID-19, were actively infected with it, or had recovered from it provided the deeply sampled blood TCRbeta repertoires that made up the dataset. A freely available public database, intended as a resource for researchers studying the immune response to SARS-CoV-2, is where the repertoires were released. Samples were obtained from the ongoing ImmuneRACE study (first 160 participants) and from about 1,300 subjects provided by 6 global collaborators. Nearly every sample came with metadata listing a de-identified subject ID, COVID-19 status, age in years and sex. Where available, HLA class I and class II types were obtained from metadata supplied by the sample provider rather than from assay-based typing.

Overall study results and their limits: Clinical and demographic metadata were provided uncurated, with the amount varying by source and participant.

The immunoSEQ Assay, a bias-controlled multiplex PCR, was used to amplify TCRbeta CDR3 regions from genomic DNA. Per the source publication's procedure: The number of nucleated cells in each sample was estimated by amplification of reference gene primers within the assay. Sequence reads were collapsed and filtered to measure the absolute abundance of every unique TCRbeta CDR3 rearrangement. Productive Simpson clonality was computed per sample as the square root of Simpson's diversity index over productive rearrangements. TCRdb stores this immuneACCESS table with in-frame sequences only. Part of the clones is absent; in the studies checked, under half of the shortfall reflects unresolved V genes, and no reason is known for the rest. V, J and clone size are taken as reported in that table, and D and trimming were inferred from the DNA itself. The sample table lists 90,000 to 110,000 clones, 85% of them with a count of one. In total, the top ten clones hold about 3.8% of the sample.

Collaborating institutions collected whole blood in K2EDTA tubes following their own protocols. For TCRbeta analysis, collaborators shipped samples as frozen whole blood, isolated PBMCs, or DNA extracted from either of those sample types. The clonotype was recovered from a man aged 50 to 60 with acute or convalescent COVID-19. Sequences were obtained from peripheral blood.

The DNA sequence is given as TGTGCCAGCAGCGACCCCACTAGCGGGAGTTACAATGAGCAGTTCTTC. Its translation is CASSDPTSGSYNEQFF. The rearrangement combines TRBV9 with TRBJ2-1, with TRBD2 identical over 11 junction bases. Taken from the germline V gene, the CDR1 and CDR2 loops are SGDLS and YYNGEE. Clipping removes 3 bases from V and 4 bases from J, with 6 as the unmatched junction base count. The cysteine opens and the phenylalanine closes a CDR3 of 16 amino acids. The sequence is cut down to CDR3 DNA, 48 bases in frame from base 1.